The 30 T cell receptor beta chains in this list originate from one sample, sequenced in a study of cytomegalovirus exposure and HLA in healthy donors. In the PCR, 60 Vbeta and 13 Jbeta primers were used. The data were produced by immunoSEQ multiplex PCR, yet TCRdb's version contains in-frame clones alone and is incomplete. The sample contains 150,000 to 200,000 clones, roughly three quarters of which appear only once. The sample taken for sequencing was PBMCs. The source of these receptors is a woman in her forties or fifties in good health and CMV-seropositive.

The CDR3 DNA reads TGTGCCAGCAGCTCCGGGGGTAATGAAAAACTGTTTTTT. Protein: CASSSGGNEKLFF. The V call is TRBV27, the J call TRBJ1-4; possible D gene TRBD1, 5 bases. Germline V gives CDR1 MNHEY, CDR2 SMNVEV (reference sequence). This CDR3 is built from 13 residues. The V gene lost 6 bases and the J gene lost 4 bases, with 9 bases spanning the gap. Full variable domain (remainder filled in from reference TRBV27 and TRBJ1-4): EAQVTQNPRYLITVTGKKLTVTCSQNMNHEYMSWYRQDPGLGLRQIYYSMNVEVTDKGDVPEGYKVSRKEKRNFPLILESPSPNQTSLYFCASSSGGNEKLFFGSGTQLSVL.

With respect to this clone: This specimen includes other DNA sequences encoding the same CDR3. The rearrangement uses TRBV5-1 and TRBJ2-2; D may be TRBD1 (5 bases). In germline, CDR1 is SGHRS, CDR2 YFSETQ. The V and J ends lost 1 base and 4 bases respectively, with 8 bases between them. The CDR3 is 14 amino acids. CDR3 nucleotides: TGCGCCAGCAGCTTGCAGGGTGGCACCGGGGAGCTGTTTTTT. It encodes CASSLQGGTGELFF. Full variable domain (rest looked up from reference TRBV5-1 and TRBJ2-2): KAGVTQTPRYLIKTRGQQVTLSCSPISGHRSVSWYQQTPGQGLQFLFEYFSETQRNKGNFPGRFSGRQFSNSRSEMNVSTLELGDSALYLCASSLQGGTGELFFGEGSRLTVL.

Notes on this clone: A junction end diverges from the germline sequence, so it may reflect a read error. V is TRBV7-9 and J is TRBJ2-2, with TRBD2 as a possible D gene (6 bases). Germline loops: CDR1 SEHNR, CDR2 FQNEAQ (reference sequence). This CDR3 has 14 residues. As DNA, the CDR3 is TGTGCCAGCAGCTTCCGGGACTCCACCCGGGAGCTGTTTTTT. This gives the protein CASSFRDSTRELFF.

This clone was counted ten times or more. This chain uses TRBV2 with TRBJ2-4; tentatively, D is TRBD2 (5 bases). The CDR3 totals 13 residues. In germline, CDR1 is SNHLY, CDR2 FYNNEI. V was pared by 5 bases and J by 9 bases, with 14 bases between. The CDR3 region is CASSPWQAGIQYF. Here the CDR3 DNA reads TGTGCCAGCAGTCCTTGGCAGGCGGGCATTCAGTACTTC.

The V call is TRBV5-3, the J call TRBJ2-7; tentatively, D is TRBD1 (6 bases). TRBV5-3 falls under the ORF class, with uncertain function. Trimming removed 0 bases from V and 3 bases from J, with 13 bases in between. The CDR3 runs to 15 residues. In DNA form, the CDR3 reads TGTGCCAGAAGCTTGGCCCAGGACAGACACTACGAGCAGTACTTC. Residues: CARSLAQDRHYEQYF.

The chain links TRBV28 to TRBJ1-2; the match to TRBD1 covers 9 bases. This CDR3 comprises 14 residues. J was trimmed by 7 bases and V by 3 bases; bases with no gene match: 6. From germline, CDR1 is MDHEN and CDR2 SYDVKM. The CDR3 protein is CASSLGQGSGGYTF. The DNA of the CDR3 is TGTGCCAGCAGTTTGGGACAGGGAAGTGGTGGCTACACCTTC.

In this sample, this clone turned up once. CDR3 DNA: TGTGCCAGCAGCTCCGAGCAGGGGGAGACCCAGTACTTC. Amino acids: CASSSEQGETQYF. This chain connects TRBV7-2 to TRBJ2-5; possibly TRBD1 for D (6 bases). The CDR3 is 13 residues long. V was trimmed by 4 bases and J by 5 bases, leaving 11 bases between them. CDR1 SGHTA and CDR2 FQGNSA come from the germline V gene.

The chain uses TRBV19 and TRBJ1-2, with TRBD1 as a possible D gene (5 bases). This CDR3 is 12 amino acids long. The germline V gene has CDR1 LNHDA and CDR2 SQIVND (reference sequence). The ends were cut back, 8 bases at V and 7 bases at J, with 14 bases in the middle. In DNA, the CDR3 is TGTGCCAGTGTAGTAGGGGAATCTGGCTACACCTTC. Translating gives CASVVGESGYTF.

V gene TRBV6-1 combines with J gene TRBJ2-2, with 7 positions matching TRBD1. CDR1 is MNHNS and CDR2 is SASEGT in the germline V gene. The CDR3 loop spans 18 amino acids. The J segment lost 0 bases and the V segment lost 4 bases, leaving 11 bases of the junction unmatched. This CDR3 is CASSGPITGAANTGELFF. CDR3 DNA sequence: TGTGCCAGCAGTGGACCAATCACAGGGGCGGCGAACACCGGGGAGCTGTTTTTT.

The table lists this clone with a count of one. V usage is TRBV7-3 and J usage is TRBJ2-1; D is ambiguous. The CDR3 length is 14 residues. V lost 6 bases and J lost 0, with 9 bases in between. The germline gives CDR1 SGHTA, CDR2 FQGTGA. CDR3 sequence (DNA): TGTGCCAGCAGTACCGGCGGCTCCTACAATGAGCAGTTCTTC. This gives the protein CASSTGGSYNEQFF. The full variable domain, completed using reference TRBV7-3 and TRBJ2-1, is GAGVSQTPSNKVTEKGKYVELRCDPISGHTALYWYRQSLGQGPEFLIYFQGTGAADDSGLPNDRFFAVRPEGSVSTLKIQRTERGDSAVYLCASSTGGSYNEQFFGPGTRLTVL.

J is TRBJ1-3 and V is TRBV30, with 7 bases lining up with TRBD1. The CDR3 is 15 amino acids. After removal of 4 bases from V and 4 bases from J, the junction contained 10 bases not matched to a gene. CDR1 is GTSNPN and CDR2 is SVGIG in the germline V gene (reference sequence). The CDR3 spells CAWTWDSLAGNTIYF. CDR3 sequence (DNA): TGTGCCTGGACGTGGGACAGTCTGGCCGGAAACACCATATATTTT.

The V call is TRBV2, the J call TRBJ2-7; tentative D call: TRBD2 (6 bases). V lost 2 bases to trimming and J lost 2 bases, with 13 bases between them. The length of the CDR3 is 15 residues. Germline values: CDR1 SNHLY, CDR2 FYNNEI. CDR3 in amino acids: CASSERGNSAYEQYF. For the CDR3, the DNA is TGTGCCAGCAGTGAACGCGGGAATAGCGCCTACGAGCAGTACTTC.

The genes are TRBV19 and TRBJ2-5; 8 bases match TRBD1. The ends lost 5 bases at V and 3 bases at J; junction bases unmatched: 8. CDR1 and CDR2 from the germline V gene are LNHDA and SQIVND (reference sequence). This CDR3 contains 15 residues. As DNA, the CDR3 is TGTGCCAGTAGTGTGGCCAGGGGGCCTGAAGAGACCCAGTACTTC. It translates to CASSVARGPEETQYF.

The chain recombines TRBV14 with TRBJ2-5; possible D gene TRBD2, 5 bases. The germline gives CDR1 SGHDN, CDR2 FVKESK. With 2 bases removed from V and 5 bases from J, the gap between germline ends came to 21 bases. The CDR3 totals 17 residues. The CDR3 sequence is CASSQMSRGSLWETQYF. The CDR3 nucleotides read TGTGCCAGCAGCCAAATGAGCAGAGGGTCGTTATGGGAGACCCAGTACTTC.

V usage is TRBV5-5 and J usage is TRBJ2-1; no clear D. V lost 0 bases, J lost 0 bases, and 7 bases lay in between. Germline V gene data show CDR1 as SGHKS and CDR2 as YYEKEE (reference sequence). The CDR3 is 15 amino acids. DNA of the CDR3: TGTGCCAGCAGCTTGGCCCCCCGCTCCTACAATGAGCAGTTCTTC. It specifies CASSLAPRSYNEQFF.

The gene calls are TRBV18 and TRBJ1-1, with TRBD1 identical over 7 bases. CDR1 is KGHSH, CDR2 LQKENI, per germline. The CDR3 runs to 17 residues. V trimming: 1 base; J trimming: 0 bases; junction bases outside the gene matches: 8. CDR3 protein: CASSPRQGDVMNTEAFF. The CDR3 DNA is TGTGCCAGCTCACCACGACAGGGAGACGTTATGAACACTGAAGCTTTCTTT.

The rearrangement joins TRBV5-1 to TRBJ1-4, with a possible D match to TRBD1 (5 bases). Per the germline V gene, CDR1 is SGHRS and CDR2 is YFSETQ. Trimming shortened V by 2 bases and J by 8 bases, and 13 bases separated the two germline ends. The CDR3 extends over 14 amino acids. In nucleotides, the CDR3 is TGCGCCAGCAGCTTTGGGGCGACTGAGGAAAAACTGTTTTTT. Amino acids: CASSFGATEEKLFF.

This clone showed up just a few times. The chain combines TRBV5-1 with TRBJ2-2; D is possibly TRBD2 (5 bases). This CDR3 has 14 amino acids. The germline CDR1 and CDR2 sequences are SGHRS and YFSETQ. V lost 6 bases and J 6 bases, leaving 15 bases between the germline ends. The CDR3 region has the DNA TGCGCCAGCACCTCCACGCCGGGGTCCGGGGAGCTGTTTTTT. Translating it yields CASTSTPGSGELFF. Complete variable domain (other parts from reference TRBV5-1 and TRBJ2-2): KAGVTQTPRYLIKTRGQQVTLSCSPISGHRSVSWYQQTPGQGLQFLFEYFSETQRNKGNFPGRFSGRQFSNSRSEMNVSTLELGDSALYLCASTSTPGSGELFFGEGSRLTVL.

On this clone: Mismatch with germline at one junction end may stem from a read error. This sequence joins TRBV7-7 and TRBJ2-3, with 9 positions matching TRBD2. The length of the CDR3 is 13 residues. Germline V gene data show CDR1 as SSHAT and CDR2 as FNYEAQ (reference sequence). CDR3 DNA sequence: TGTGCTAGCAGCTTTAGCGGGGGAGATACGCAGTATTTT. Translated, it gives CASSFSGGDTQYF.

The chain couples TRBV7-6 to TRBJ2-1; 14 bases are a match to TRBD2. The germline gives CDR1 SGHVS, CDR2 FNYEAQ. The CDR3 is 19 residues long. Unmatched junction bases numbered 9, after V lost 5 bases and J lost 0 bases. The chain's CDR3 is CASSPGTSGGPSSYNEQFF. The CDR3 bases are TGTGCCAGCAGCCCGGGGACTAGCGGGGGCCCGAGCTCCTACAATGAGCAGTTCTTC.

V gene TRBV9 combines with J gene TRBJ1-6; 9 bases agree with TRBD1. The trim removed 4 bases at V and 0 bases at J, leaving 5 bases unmatched. This CDR3 contains 17 residues. Germline V gives CDR1 SGDLS, CDR2 YYNGEE. The DNA for the CDR3 is TGTGCCAGCAGCCAGACAGGGGGTGGCTCCTATAATTCACCCCTCCACTTT. Translation gives CASSQTGGGSYNSPLHF.

Only a few counts were recorded for this clone. The chain has TRBV6-1 and TRBJ1-4, with 10 bases lining up with TRBD1. Trimming took 11 bases from V and 7 from J; bases not matched to a gene: 7. The CDR3 spans 13 residues. Germline CDR1 is MNHNS and CDR2 is SASEGT. DNA for the CDR3: TGTGCCGCACGGACAGGGGGAGTTGAAAAACTGTTTTTT. Translating gives CAARTGGVEKLFF.

CDR3 bases: TGTGCCAGCAGCTTACAGGGGGCGAGCACTGAAGCTTTCTTT. This sequence encodes CASSLQGASTEAFF. The rearrangement links TRBV11-3 to TRBJ1-1, with 8 nucleotides matching TRBD1. CDR1 is SGHNT and CDR2 is YENEEA in the germline V gene. The CDR3 spans 14 residues. Trimming took 2 bases from V and 4 from J; bases not matched to a gene: 3.

The chain employs TRBV9 and TRBJ2-5; a weak D match, TRBD2 (7 bases). CDR3 length: 15 residues. CDR1 and CDR2 from the germline V gene are SGDLS and YYNGEE. Trimming took 4 bases from V and 5 from J, leaving 18 bases between them. CDR3 sequence (DNA): TGTGCCAGCAGCAAAGCTCGGGGGGCATGGGAGACCCAGTACTTC. Its protein product is CASSKARGAWETQYF.

The chain couples TRBV10-3 to TRBJ1-2; D is perhaps TRBD1 (5 bases). CDR1 and CDR2 from the germline V gene are ENHRY and SYGVKD. Trimming took off 2 bases at V and 8 bases at J, with 15 bases between the two ends. CDR3 length: 14 amino acids. The CDR3 DNA reads TGTGCCATCAGTGAGCCAATTCAGGGCAGCGGCTACACCTTC. Amino acids: CAISEPIQGSGYTF.

This clone was detected only once. This chain connects TRBV7-8 to TRBJ1-2; 8 nucleotides match TRBD1. The CDR3 contains 16 residues. Germline values: CDR1 SGHVS, CDR2 FQNEAQ. With V trimmed by 4 bases and J by 5 bases, 12 bases remained unmatched. CDR3 in amino acids: CASSSRLGQGKYGYTF. For the CDR3, the DNA is TGTGCCAGCAGCTCAAGATTAGGACAGGGAAAATATGGCTACACCTTC.

The table lists this clone with a few counts. The junction shows a germline mismatch at one end, possibly a read error. This chain connects TRBV4-1 to TRBJ2-1; unclear D gene. This CDR3 region has 16 residues. Germline V gene data show CDR1 as MGHRA and CDR2 as YSYEKL. The CDR3 reads CASSQDRSLSHNEQFF. Written as DNA, the CDR3 is TGCGCCAGCAGCCAAGATCGTTCCCTCTCCCACAATGAGCAGTTCTTC.

This chain connects TRBV10-3 to TRBJ1-1, with D perhaps TRBD1 (5 bases). Trimming took off 6 bases at V and 4 bases at J, with 12 bases between the two ends. Germline loops: CDR1 ENHRY, CDR2 SYGVKD. The CDR3 is 13 amino acids. CDR3 nucleotides: TGTGCCATCAGCAACATGGGGGGCACTGAAGCTTTCTTT. Translating it yields CAISNMGGTEAFF.

V is TRBV10-3 and J is TRBJ2-5; possibly TRBD1 for D (6 bases). Germline V CDR1 and CDR2: ENHRY, SYGVKD. CDR3 length equals 13 residues. The V gene lost 4 bases and the J gene lost 2 bases, with 8 bases spanning the gap. This CDR3 is CAISAGEQETQYF. The CDR3, as DNA: TGTGCCATCAGTGCAGGGGAACAAGAGACCCAGTACTTC.

The gene calls are TRBV2 and TRBJ2-1; a weak D match, TRBD1 (7 bases). Germline CDR1 reads SNHLY; CDR2 reads FYNNEI. Trimming removed 6 bases at V and 3 bases at J, with 15 bases between. The CDR3 spans 15 residues. CDR3 in DNA: TGTGCCAGCAGCTTAACCCAGGGGGGCTACAATGAGCAGTTCTTC. Translating it yields CASSLTQGGYNEQFF. The full variable domain, in which reference TRBV2 and TRBJ2-1 provide the parts outside the CDR3, is EPEVTQTPSHQVTQMGQEVILRCVPISNHLYFYWYRQILGQKVEFLVSFYNNEISEKSEIFDDQFSVERPDGSNFTLKIRSTKLEDSAMYFCASSLTQGGYNEQFFGPGTRLTVL.